This T cell receptor beta chain is drawn from a study of blood T cell repertoires in COVID-19. Participants spanned ages roughly 18 to 90 years and resided in some 22 US areas. Each recovered donor of Cohort 3 presented with two negative PCRs, clearance, or symptom resolution. Methods used by the authors: Estimation of nucleated cell counts relied on the amplification of reference gene primers. Profiled with immunoSEQ multiplex PCR; TCRdb holds only in-frame clones, not every one. V and J calls and clone size are copied from that table; D and trimming were computed from the DNA. Of 150,000 or so clones listed, 82% were seen once; the top ten hold around a sixth. Germline CDR1 SNHLY, CDR2 FYNNEI. Deletions cut 2 bases from V and 1 base from J, with 15 bases between. The CDR3 is made up of 16 amino acids.

Sequencing used PBMCs or T cells enriched from blood (not recorded which). This TCR came from a man between 60 and 75 years old who had recovered from COVID-19. This sequence joins TRBV2 and TRBJ2-7, with a possible D match to TRBD2 (6 bases). CDR3 DNA: TGTGCCAGCAGTGAATCTCTAACTAGCTCTTCCTACGAGCAGTACTTC. Translated: CASSESLTSSSYEQYF.